The next 10 T cell receptor beta chains were all read from a single sample in a study of blood T cell repertoires in COVID-19. TCRdb's copy holds only in-frame clones and misses some; the assay was immunoSEQ multiplex PCR. This sample yields approximately 160,000 clones, of which roughly 84% are seen a single time; 7% to 8% belongs to the top ten. Sequencing was carried out using PBMCs or T cells enriched from blood (not recorded which). Every receptor here comes from a woman aged 45-60 years who had recovered from COVID-19.

The J gene is TRBJ2-1, the V gene TRBV30; TRBD2 is a possible D gene (6 bases). Germline V gene sequence: CDR1 GTSNPN, CDR2 SVGIG (reference sequence). Trimming took 1 base from V and 7 from J, leaving 11 bases between them. The CDR3 consists of 13 residues. The CDR3: CAWSEPGRNEQFF. As DNA, the CDR3 is TGTGCCTGGAGTGAACCCGGGAGAAATGAGCAGTTCTTC.

V and J are TRBV27 and TRBJ2-7; 11 bases are a match to TRBD2. CDR3 length: 18 residues. Trimming took 4 bases from V and 4 from J; bases not matched to a gene: 15. Germline V gene data show CDR1 as MNHEY and CDR2 as SMNVEV (reference sequence). In nucleotides, the CDR3 is TGTGCCAGCAGTTGGACTAGCGGGCTTACCCCCGTCCCATACGAGCAGTACTTC. Translating it yields CASSWTSGLTPVPYEQYF.

This chain joins TRBV2 and TRBJ1-4, with TRBD1 as a possible D gene (6 bases). CDR1 is SNHLY and CDR2 is FYNNEI in the germline V gene. V lost 2 bases and J lost 8, with 15 bases in between. The CDR3 is 15 residues long. This CDR3 reads CASSERGISGEKLFF. The CDR3 DNA is TGTGCCAGCAGTGAAAGGGGGATTTCGGGCGAAAAACTGTTTTTT.

In its sample, this clone was seen once. This rearrangement joins TRBV4-1 to TRBJ1-1, with D perhaps matching TRBD1 (5 bases). The V end lost 3 bases, the J end lost 5 bases, and 16 bases lay between the germline ends. Germline lookup yields CDR1 MGHRA and CDR2 YSYEKL. The CDR3 spans 15 residues. The chain's CDR3 is CASSHQDGGLTEAFF. DNA of the CDR3: TGCGCCAGCAGCCATCAGGACGGGGGTTTGACTGAAGCTTTCTTT.

The rearrangement joins TRBV5-4 to TRBJ2-7, with TRBD1 matching over 10 bases. Per germline, CDR1 SGHNT and CDR2 YYREEE (reference sequence). The J segment lost 5 bases and the V segment lost 4 bases, leaving 9 bases of the junction unmatched. The CDR3 spans 15 residues. CDR3 coding DNA: TGTGCCAGCAGCAGTAAGACCGGGACAGGGGACGAGCAGTACTTC. Its translation is CASSSKTGTGDEQYF.

This chain joins TRBV19 and TRBJ1-1; 8 bases align to TRBD1. Germline loops: CDR1 LNHDA, CDR2 SQIVND (reference sequence). The CDR3 is 18 residues long. The ends lost 8 bases at V and 1 base at J; junction bases unmatched: 18. This CDR3 reads CASVPAPGGYRGNTEAFF. CDR3 DNA sequence: TGTGCCAGTGTACCAGCTCCAGGGGGCTATCGGGGGAACACTGAAGCTTTCTTT.

CDR3 sequence: CASSNGQTPNTEAFF. In DNA form, the CDR3 reads TGTGCCAGTAGCAACGGACAGACCCCGAACACTGAAGCTTTCTTT. V gene TRBV19 combines with J gene TRBJ1-1; tentative D call: TRBD1 (6 bases). Germline lookup yields CDR1 LNHDA and CDR2 SQIVND (reference sequence). V was cut by 6 bases and J by 1 base, with 15 bases left in between. CDR3 length: 15 residues. The entire variable domain, with the rest obtained from reference TRBV19 and TRBJ1-1, is as follows: DGGITQSPKYLFRKEGQNVTLSCEQNLNHDAMYWYRQDPGQGLRLIYYSQIVNDFQKGDIAEGYSVSREKKESFPLTVTSAQKNPTAFYLCASSNGQTPNTEAFFGQGTRLTVV.

This chain uses TRBV6-5 with TRBJ2-1; 7 positions agree with TRBD2. With 7 bases clipped from V and 4 bases from J, the junction kept 7 bases outside the gene matches. Germline CDR1 MNHEY, CDR2 SVGAGI. The CDR3 has 14 residues. The CDR3: CASMRDYRYNEQFF. CDR3 coding DNA: TGTGCCAGCATGCGGGACTACCGGTACAATGAGCAGTTCTTC.

The chain recombines TRBV6-5 with TRBJ1-4, with D perhaps matching TRBD1 (5 bases). This CDR3 is 14 amino acids long. V was cut by 6 bases and J by 7 bases, with 15 bases left in between. In germline, CDR1 is MNHEY, CDR2 SVGAGI. This CDR3 reads CASSTKRGSEKLFF. CDR3 DNA: TGTGCCAGCAGCACAAAAAGGGGTAGTGAAAAACTGTTTTTT.

This clone was recorded many times. V is TRBV7-3 and J is TRBJ2-2; 8 nucleotides align to TRBD2. Germline CDR1 and CDR2: SGHTA and FQGTGA. The CDR3 consists of 15 residues. V dropped 4 bases and J dropped 3; count of bases not matched to a gene: 4. The CDR3 DNA reads TGTGCCAGCAGCTCGGGACTAGGGGACACCGGGGAGCTGTTTTTT. Protein sequence: CASSSGLGDTGELFF.